The clone carrying this T cell receptor (beta chain) occurred many times. The antigen remains unidentified. These data belong to a study of T cell repertoires in cytomegalovirus infection. Turning to the study itself: Selection of CMV epitopes for the study included recently identified HLA-C-restricted and well-studied HLA-B-restricted ones. Matching HLA type, along with CMV infection, was indicated by public TCR beta signatures.

Study-wide results and limits: HLA-C-restricted CMV-specific TCR beta clonotypes were dominant in the ex vivo response. Summed frequency of public TCR beta families distinguished CMV carriers with the relevant HLA.

TCRdb re-derived calls from the reads in MiXCR, one entry per CDR3 protein. The data show hundreds of thousands of distinct CDR3 sequences, with around a third seen just once and roughly a sixth held by the top ten. The CDR3 is 13 amino acids. V lost 1 base to trimming and J lost 6 bases, with 9 bases between them. Germline assignment: CDR1 SGHTA and CDR2 FQGNSA. This TCR was sampled from a human donor in good health (CMV status not recorded). Some clones in this sample may be carry-over from other donors' samples. Sequencing used cultured PBMCs, obtained from culture after CMV antigen stimulation. The V gene is TRBV7-2, the J gene TRBJ1-2; D is uncertain. The CDR3 region has the DNA TGTGCCAGCAGCTTAGTCTCGGGCGATGGCTACACCTTC. This sequence encodes CASSLVSGDGYTF.